The rows below give T cell receptor beta chains drawn from one sample of a study of cytomegalovirus exposure and HLA in healthy donors. Sequencing used immunoSEQ multiplex PCR; TCRdb keeps in-frame clones, though not all of them. The sample holds about 78,000 clones, over 70% seen once. Sequencing input: PBMCs. The source is a man aged 50 to 60 in good health and CMV-seropositive. Both conserved end residues are part of each CDR3. D genes are given only for firm matches.

J gene	CDR3 length	D gene	V gene	CDR3 protein
TRBJ2-1	19	TRBD2	TRBV27	CASSRLYTSGSQIINEQFF
TRBJ2-2	18	TRBD2	TRBV18	CASSPSSGLAGATGELFF
TRBJ2-7	17	TRBD2	TRBV30	CAWSGTKTSGSSYEQYF
TRBJ1-3	15	.	TRBV29-1	CSVKDSAASGNTIYF
TRBJ1-6	12	TRBD1	TRBV30	CAWDRATSPLHF
TRBJ2-5	13	.	TRBV9	CASSASPRETQYF
TRBJ2-3	13	.	TRBV5-4	CASSRESTDTQYF
TRBJ2-6	12	.	TRBV30	CAWSTGANVLTF
TRBJ2-1	14	.	TRBV5-4	CASSLAGGAGEQFF
TRBJ2-7	15	.	TRBV11-2	CASRRGWEGLFEQYF
TRBJ2-5	15	TRBD2	TRBV5-1	CASSLGQGGGETQYF
TRBJ1-5	15	.	TRBV21-1	CASNARTARNQPQHF
TRBJ2-7	15	TRBD2	TRBV7-9	CSSSFSTSGTYEQYF
TRBJ2-1	13	.	TRBV19	CASSTPQGSEQFF
TRBJ2-5	19	TRBD2	TRBV7-2	CASSLGGGLAASGRETQYF
TRBJ2-2	12	.	TRBV4-3	CASSQTDGELFF
TRBJ2-7	15	TRBD2	TRBV30	CAWSGTSGRYYEQYF
TRBJ2-1	12	.	TRBV11-2	CASSAPPGEQFF
TRBJ2-5	19	.	TRBV12-5	CASGLWGETAARRGETQYF
TRBJ2-7	15	.	TRBV6-1	CASRTQVPLSYEQYF
TRBJ2-2	16	.	TRBV5-1	CASSLGGGMSAGELFF
TRBJ1-1	12	.	TRBV5-6	CASSLGFSGAFF
TRBJ1-1	16	.	TRBV6-5	CASSYLSETGNTEAFF
TRBJ1-4	15	TRBD1	TRBV5-5	CASSWKGASNEKLFF
TRBJ1-5	13	TRBD1	TRBV6-6	CASDRGGNQPQHF
TRBJ1-3	13	TRBD1	TRBV7-9	CALGQDRRNTIYF
TRBJ2-6	16	TRBD1	TRBV9	CASAEGALPGANVLTF